The clone carrying this T cell receptor (beta chain) was recorded a few times. The sample belongs to a study of human T cells and chemical hapten exposure. TCRdb reanalysed the RACE reads using MiXCR and keeps one entry per CDR3 protein. Seen here are around 330,000 distinct CDR3 sequences, 5.5% observed once, and the top ten hold about 7.7%. Noted time point: pre-sensitization, week 0. Treatment of the sample: therapeutic diphenylcyclopropenone sensitization with weekly scalp DPC. Blood was collected ahead of every patch test applied. The clonotype was recovered from a woman younger than 30 with alopecia areata. Some clones in this sample may be carry-over from other donors' samples. The sequencing used whole blood, collected in connection with sensitization to the hapten diphenylcyclopropenone (DPC).

The CDR3 coding sequence is TGTGCCAGCAGCGGGACTGAAACCCATAACTATGGCTACACCTTC. It specifies CASSGTETHNYGYTF. The chain employs TRBV9 and TRBJ1-2; unclear D gene. The CDR3 consists of 15 residues. V was trimmed by 3 bases and J by 1 base, leaving 13 bases between them. CDR1 is SGDLS, CDR2 YYNGEE, per germline.